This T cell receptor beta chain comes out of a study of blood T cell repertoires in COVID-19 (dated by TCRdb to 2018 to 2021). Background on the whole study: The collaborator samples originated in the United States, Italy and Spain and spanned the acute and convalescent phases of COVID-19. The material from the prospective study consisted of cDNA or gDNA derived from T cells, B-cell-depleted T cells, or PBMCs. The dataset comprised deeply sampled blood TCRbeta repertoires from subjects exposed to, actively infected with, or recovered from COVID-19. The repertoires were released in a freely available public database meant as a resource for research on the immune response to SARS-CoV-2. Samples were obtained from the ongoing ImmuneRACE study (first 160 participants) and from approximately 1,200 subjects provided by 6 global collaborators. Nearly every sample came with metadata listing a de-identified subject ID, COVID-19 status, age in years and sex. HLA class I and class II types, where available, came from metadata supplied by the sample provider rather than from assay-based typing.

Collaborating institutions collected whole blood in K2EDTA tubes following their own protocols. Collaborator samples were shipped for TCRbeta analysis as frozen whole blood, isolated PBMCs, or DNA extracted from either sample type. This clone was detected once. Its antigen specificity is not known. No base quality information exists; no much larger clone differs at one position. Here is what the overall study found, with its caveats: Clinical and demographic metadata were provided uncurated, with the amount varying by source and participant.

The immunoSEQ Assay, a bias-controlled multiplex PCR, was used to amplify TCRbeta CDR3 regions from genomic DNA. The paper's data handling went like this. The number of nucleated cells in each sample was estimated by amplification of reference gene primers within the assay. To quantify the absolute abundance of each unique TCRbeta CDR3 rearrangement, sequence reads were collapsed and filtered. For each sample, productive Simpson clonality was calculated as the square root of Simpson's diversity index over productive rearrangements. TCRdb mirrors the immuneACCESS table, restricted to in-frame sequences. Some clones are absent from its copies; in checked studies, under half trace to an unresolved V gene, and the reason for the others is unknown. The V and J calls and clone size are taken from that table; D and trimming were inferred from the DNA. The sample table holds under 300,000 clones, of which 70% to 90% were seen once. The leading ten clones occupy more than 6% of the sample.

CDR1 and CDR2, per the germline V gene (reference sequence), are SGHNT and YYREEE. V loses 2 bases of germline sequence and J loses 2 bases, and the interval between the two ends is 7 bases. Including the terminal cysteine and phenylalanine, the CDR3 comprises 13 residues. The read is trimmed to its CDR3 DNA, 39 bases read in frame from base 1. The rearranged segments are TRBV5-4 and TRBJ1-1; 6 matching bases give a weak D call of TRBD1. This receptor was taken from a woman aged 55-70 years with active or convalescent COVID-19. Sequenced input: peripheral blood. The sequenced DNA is TGTGCCAGCAGCTTCGGGACAAACACTGAAGCTTTCTTT. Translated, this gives CASSFGTNTEAFF. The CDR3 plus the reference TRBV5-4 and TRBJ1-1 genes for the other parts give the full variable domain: ETGVTQSPTHLIKTRGQQVTLRCSSQSGHNTVSWYQQALGQGPQFIFQYYREEENGRGNFPPRFSGLQFPNYSSELNVNALELDDSALYLCASSFGTNTEAFFGQGTRLTVV.